This record looks at one T cell receptor beta chain sequence and its context. TCR-alpha and TCR-beta chains were sequenced unpaired. The data were produced by immunoSEQ multiplex PCR, yet TCRdb's version contains in-frame clones alone and is incomplete. Of about 88,000 clones in the sample, roughly 90% were seen once. Sorting used thawed, overnight-rested PBMC stained with anti-CD3, a viability dye and GMM-loaded CD1B tetramer. The CD1B tetramers carried C32 glucose monomycolate purified from Rhodococcus equi. PBMC for tetramer sorting were first depleted of CD14-expressing monocytes. Germline-derived CDR1 and CDR2 are MGHDK and SYGVNS. The CDR3 totals 17 residues. V was clipped by 5 bases and J by 1 base; unmatched bases: 9. This record comes from a study of T cells in tuberculosis. Study-wide background: The T cells targeted glucose monomycolate, a mycobacterial lipid, via CD1B. Overall study results and limits: Low-affinity CD1B-GMM tetramer-binding T cells may have been missed.

Sample: CD1b-GMM tetramer-negative cells sorted from PBMCs. This TCR came from an adult woman with latent tuberculosis. The chain uses TRBV25-1 and TRBJ2-3; 10 nucleotides line up with TRBD1. Here the CDR3 reads CASSPPLDRGRTDTQYF. The CDR3 DNA is TGTGCCAGCAGTCCGCCACTTGACAGGGGGCGCACAGATACGCAGTATTTT.